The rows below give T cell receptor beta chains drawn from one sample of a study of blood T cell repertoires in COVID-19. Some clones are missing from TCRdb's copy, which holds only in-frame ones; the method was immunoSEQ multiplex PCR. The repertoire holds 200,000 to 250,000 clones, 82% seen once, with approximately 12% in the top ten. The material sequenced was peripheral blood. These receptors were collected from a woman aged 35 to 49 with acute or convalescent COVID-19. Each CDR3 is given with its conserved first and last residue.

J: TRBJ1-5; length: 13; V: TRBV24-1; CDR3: CATGERDVGPQHF
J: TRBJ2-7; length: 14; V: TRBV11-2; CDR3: CASSHLERYHEQYF
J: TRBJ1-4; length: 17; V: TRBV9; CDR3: CASSVAAGGTFNEKLFF
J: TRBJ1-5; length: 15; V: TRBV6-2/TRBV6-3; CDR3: CASSDRDWSNQPQHF
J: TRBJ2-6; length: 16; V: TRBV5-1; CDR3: CASSPGHVSGANVLTF
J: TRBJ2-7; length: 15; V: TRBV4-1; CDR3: CASSPVGQPNYEQYF
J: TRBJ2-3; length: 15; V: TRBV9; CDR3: CASSGEAKSTDTQYF
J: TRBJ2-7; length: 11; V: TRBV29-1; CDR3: CSVAAGVEQYF
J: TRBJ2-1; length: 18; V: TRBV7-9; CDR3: CASSLKMGLAGDGNEQFF
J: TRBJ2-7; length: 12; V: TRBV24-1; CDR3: CATGTGRGEQYF
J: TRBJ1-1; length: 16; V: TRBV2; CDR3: CASNLRTGGEGTEAFF
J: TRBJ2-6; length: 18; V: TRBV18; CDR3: CASSPPGLATSGANVLTF
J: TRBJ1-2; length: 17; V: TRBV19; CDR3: CASSITPGQGKTYGYTF
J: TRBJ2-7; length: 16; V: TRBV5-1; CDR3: CASSLDGGQYSYEQYF
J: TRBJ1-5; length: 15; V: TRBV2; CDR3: CASSYRTGGSQPQHF
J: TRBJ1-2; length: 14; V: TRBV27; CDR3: CASSPGLLSGGYTF
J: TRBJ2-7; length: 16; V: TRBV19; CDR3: CASNGRGGQGFYEQYF
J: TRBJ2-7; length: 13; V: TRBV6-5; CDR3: CASRTSGSYEQYF
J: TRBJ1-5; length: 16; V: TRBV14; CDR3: CASSQGGSPGDQPQHF
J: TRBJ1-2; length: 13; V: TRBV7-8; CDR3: CASSQTATYGYTF
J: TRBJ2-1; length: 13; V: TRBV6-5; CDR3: CASSFGLYNEQFF
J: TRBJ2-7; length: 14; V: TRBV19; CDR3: CASSTRSGSYEQYF
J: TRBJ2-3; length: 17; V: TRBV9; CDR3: CASSVDVPGLVKDTQYF
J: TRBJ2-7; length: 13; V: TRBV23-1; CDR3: CASSQGGNHEQYF
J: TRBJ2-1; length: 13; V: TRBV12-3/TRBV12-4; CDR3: CASSLGLHNEQFF
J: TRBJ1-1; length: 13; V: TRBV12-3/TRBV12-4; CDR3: CASSSSRIEEAFF
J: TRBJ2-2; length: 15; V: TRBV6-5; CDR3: CASRGLAGVNGELFF
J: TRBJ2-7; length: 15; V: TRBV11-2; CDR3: CASSFTSSRVYEQYF
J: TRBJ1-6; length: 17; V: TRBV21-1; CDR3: CASHPGQGSSYNSPLHF
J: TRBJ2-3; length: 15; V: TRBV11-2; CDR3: CASSLGSGRPDTQYF